The entry below gives a single T cell receptor (beta chain) sequence along with its context. The antigen is not known. CDR3 length: 15 amino acids. Trimming removed 4 bases from V and 5 bases from J; junction bases left unmatched: 10. Germline V gives CDR1 LGHNA, CDR2 YSLEER. Assembly of TCR beta libraries relied on iRepertoire HTBI primers together with Arm-PCR of CDR3 regions. TCRdb fed the multiplex PCR reads into MiXCR, producing one record per CDR3 protein. This table has 400,000 to 550,000 distinct CDR3 sequences, around 17% appearing once. The entry originates in a study of regulatory T cells in long-lasting Graves disease. About the research overall: Newly diagnosed Graves' patients had taken antithyroid drugs under 3 months.

The study's findings and limits: There was favoring of TRBV28, TRBJ1-2 and TRBJ2-5 in persistent disease.

Time point: newly diagnosed GD, antithyroid drugs for less than 3 months. The authors made the TCR library using RNA they extracted from PBMCs. This same sample was also taken into another study, of T cells in Graves' hyperthyroidism and ophthalmopathy. This second study says: Through a model of 13 V-J features, ophthalmopathy was separated from stable hyperthyroidism.

V is TRBV4-3 and J is TRBJ2-5; 7 bases agree with TRBD2. Material: peripheral blood mononuclear cells (PBMCs), obtained at new diagnosis, from a patient treated with antithyroid drugs. This sequence originates from a woman aged 18-29 years with Graves disease. CDR3 sequence reads: CASSPGLVEGETQYF. The CDR3, as DNA: TGCGCCAGCAGCCCTGGACTAGTTGAAGGGGAGACCCAGTACTTC.